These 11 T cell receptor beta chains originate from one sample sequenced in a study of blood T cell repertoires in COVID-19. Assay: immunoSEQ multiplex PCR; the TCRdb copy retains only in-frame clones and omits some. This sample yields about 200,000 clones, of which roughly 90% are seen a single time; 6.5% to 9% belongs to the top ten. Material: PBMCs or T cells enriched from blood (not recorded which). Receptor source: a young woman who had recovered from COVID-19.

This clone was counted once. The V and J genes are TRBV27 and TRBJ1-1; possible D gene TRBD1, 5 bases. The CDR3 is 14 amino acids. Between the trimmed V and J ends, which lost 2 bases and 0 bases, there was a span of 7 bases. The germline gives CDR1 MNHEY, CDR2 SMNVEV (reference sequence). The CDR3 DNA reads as TGTGCCAGCAGTTTACAGGACATGAACACTGAAGCTTTCTTT. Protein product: CASSLQDMNTEAFF.

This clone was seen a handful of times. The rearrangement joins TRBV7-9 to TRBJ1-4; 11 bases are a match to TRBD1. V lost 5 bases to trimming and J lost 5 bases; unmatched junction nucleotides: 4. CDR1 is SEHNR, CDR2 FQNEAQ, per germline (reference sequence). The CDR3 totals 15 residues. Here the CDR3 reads CASSPGTGGNEKLFF. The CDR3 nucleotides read TGTGCCAGCAGCCCCGGGACAGGGGGAAATGAAAAACTGTTTTTT.

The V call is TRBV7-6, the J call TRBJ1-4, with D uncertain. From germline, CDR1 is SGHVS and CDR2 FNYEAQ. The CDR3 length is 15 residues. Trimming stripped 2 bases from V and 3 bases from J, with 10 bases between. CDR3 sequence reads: CASSLTEGSNEKLFF. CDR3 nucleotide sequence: TGTGCCAGCAGCTTAACCGAGGGATCTAATGAAAAACTGTTTTTT.

CDR3 DNA sequence: TGTGCCTGGGCACAGGGGGCAGAGACCCAGTACTTC. Translated: CAWAQGAETQYF. This chain connects TRBV30 to TRBJ2-5; 9 positions agree with TRBD1. The J segment lost 4 bases and the V segment lost 5 bases, leaving 2 bases of the junction unmatched. The CDR3 has 12 amino acids. In germline, CDR1 is GTSNPN, CDR2 SVGIG (reference sequence).

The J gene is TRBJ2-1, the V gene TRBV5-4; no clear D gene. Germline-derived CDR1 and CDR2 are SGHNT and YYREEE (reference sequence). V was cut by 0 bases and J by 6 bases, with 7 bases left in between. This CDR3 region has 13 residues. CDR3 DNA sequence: TGTGCCAGCAGCTTGGCAGGATCCAATGAGCAGTTCTTC. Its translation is CASSLAGSNEQFF. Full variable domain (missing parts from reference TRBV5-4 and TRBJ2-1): ETGVTQSPTHLIKTRGQQVTLRCSSQSGHNTVSWYQQALGQGPQFIFQYYREEENGRGNFPPRFSGLQFPNYSSELNVNALELDDSALYLCASSLAGSNEQFFGPGTRLTVL.

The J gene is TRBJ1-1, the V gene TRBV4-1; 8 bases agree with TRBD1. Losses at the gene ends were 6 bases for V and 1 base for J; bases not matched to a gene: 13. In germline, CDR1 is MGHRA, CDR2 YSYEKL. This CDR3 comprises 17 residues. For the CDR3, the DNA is TGCGCCAGCAGTCCCAGGCAGGGGGCGAGAGGGAACACTGAAGCTTTCTTT. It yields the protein CASSPRQGARGNTEAFF.

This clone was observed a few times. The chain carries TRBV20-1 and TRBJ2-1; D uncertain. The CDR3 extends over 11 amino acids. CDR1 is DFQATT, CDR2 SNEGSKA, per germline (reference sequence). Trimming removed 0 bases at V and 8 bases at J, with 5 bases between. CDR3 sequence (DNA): TGCAGTGCTAGAGATCAATATGAGCAGTTCTTC. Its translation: CSARDQYEQFF.

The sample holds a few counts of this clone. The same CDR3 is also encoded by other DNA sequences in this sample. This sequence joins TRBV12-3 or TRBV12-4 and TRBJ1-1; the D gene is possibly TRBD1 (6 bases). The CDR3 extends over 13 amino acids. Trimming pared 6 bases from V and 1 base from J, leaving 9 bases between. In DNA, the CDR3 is TGTGCCAGCAGCCTGACAGGGAACACTGAAGCTTTCTTT. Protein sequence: CASSLTGNTEAFF.

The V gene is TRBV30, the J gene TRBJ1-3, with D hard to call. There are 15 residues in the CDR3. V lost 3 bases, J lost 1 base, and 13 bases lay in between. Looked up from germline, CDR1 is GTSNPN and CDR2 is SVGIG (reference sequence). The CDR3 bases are TGTGCCTGGAGCCTCAAGGGAGGATCTGGAAACACCATATATTTT. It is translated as CAWSLKGGSGNTIYF.

The CDR3 region has the DNA TGTGCCAGTAGTATCCCGGACAGGGGAAAGACCCAGTACTTC. As protein: CASSIPDRGKTQYF. The V and J genes are TRBV19 and TRBJ2-5; 9 bases are a match to TRBD1. CDR1 is LNHDA, CDR2 SQIVND, per germline (reference sequence). The CDR3 totals 14 residues. V gave up 3 bases and J gave up 6 bases; unmatched junction bases: 5.

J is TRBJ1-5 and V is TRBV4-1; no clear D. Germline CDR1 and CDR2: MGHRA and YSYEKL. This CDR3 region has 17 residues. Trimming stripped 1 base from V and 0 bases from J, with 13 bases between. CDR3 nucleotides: TGCGCCAGCAGCCAAGGGCACGGACTGGTTAGCAATCAGCCCCAGCATTTT. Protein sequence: CASSQGHGLVSNQPQHF.